The clone carrying this T cell receptor (beta chain) was counted at least ten times. The source of the sample is a study of T cells in Graves' hyperthyroidism and ophthalmopathy. Authors of the study amplified TCR beta CDR3 regions from RNA transcripts. When the TCR CDR3 underwent first-round RT-PCR, the HTBI primer set was used. MiXCR, applied by TCRdb to the multiplex PCR reads, yields one record per CDR3 protein. The table lists about 580,000 distinct CDR3 sequences, around 46% of them singletons. This CDR3 has 14 amino acids. V lost 0 bases, J lost 9 bases, and 15 bases lay in between. Germline V gene lookup returns CDR1 DFQATT and CDR2 SNEGSKA (reference sequence). Clinical symptoms, serum thyroxine, TRAb, thyroid ultrasound and orbital computed tomography established diagnosis.

This chain uses TRBV20-1 with TRBJ1-3; D may be TRBD1 (6 bases). The sequenced sample was peripheral blood or thyroid tissue (not recorded which). This receptor was identified in a woman aged 18-35 years with Graves' hyperthyroidism. The CDR3 DNA reads TGCAGTGCTAGAGAAACAGGGACGAAGGGCACCATATATTTT. Translating it yields CSARETGTKGTIYF.